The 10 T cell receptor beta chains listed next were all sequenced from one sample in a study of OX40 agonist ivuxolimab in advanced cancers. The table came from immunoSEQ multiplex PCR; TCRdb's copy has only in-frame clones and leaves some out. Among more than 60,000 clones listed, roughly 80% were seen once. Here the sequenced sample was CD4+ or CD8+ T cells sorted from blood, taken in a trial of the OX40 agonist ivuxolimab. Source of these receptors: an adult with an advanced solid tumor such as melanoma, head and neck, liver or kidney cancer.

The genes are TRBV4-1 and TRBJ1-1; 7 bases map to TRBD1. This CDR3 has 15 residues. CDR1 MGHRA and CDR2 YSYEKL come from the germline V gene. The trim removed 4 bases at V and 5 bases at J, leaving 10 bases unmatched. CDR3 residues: CASSLSGGGGTEAFF. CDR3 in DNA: TGCGCCAGCAGCCTCTCAGGGGGGGGTGGGACTGAAGCTTTCTTT.

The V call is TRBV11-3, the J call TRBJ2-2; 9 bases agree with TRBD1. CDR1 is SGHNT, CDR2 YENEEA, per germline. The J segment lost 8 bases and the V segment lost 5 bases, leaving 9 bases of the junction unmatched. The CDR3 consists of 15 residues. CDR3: CASSRSTGGGGELFF. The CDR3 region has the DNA TGTGCCAGCAGCCGATCCACAGGGGGCGGAGGGGAGCTGTTTTTT.

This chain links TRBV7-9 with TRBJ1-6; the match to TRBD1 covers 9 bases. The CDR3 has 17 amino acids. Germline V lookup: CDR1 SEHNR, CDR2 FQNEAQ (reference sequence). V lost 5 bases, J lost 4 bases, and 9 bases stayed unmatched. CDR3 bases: TGTGCCAGCAGCCCAAACAGGGGGCACTTATATAATTCACCCCTCCACTTT. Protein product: CASSPNRGHLYNSPLHF.

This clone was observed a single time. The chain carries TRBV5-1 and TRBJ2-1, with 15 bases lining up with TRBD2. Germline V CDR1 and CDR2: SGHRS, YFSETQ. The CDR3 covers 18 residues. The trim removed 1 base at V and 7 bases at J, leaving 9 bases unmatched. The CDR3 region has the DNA TGCGCCAGCAGCTTGAATCCGGGACTAGCGGGGGGTACGAATGAGCAGTTCTTC. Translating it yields CASSLNPGLAGGTNEQFF.

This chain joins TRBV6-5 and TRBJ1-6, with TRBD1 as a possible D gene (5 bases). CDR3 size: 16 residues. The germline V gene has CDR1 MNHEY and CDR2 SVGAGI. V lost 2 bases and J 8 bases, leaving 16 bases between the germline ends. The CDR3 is CASSYQGASGYSPLHF. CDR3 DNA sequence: TGTGCCAGCAGTTACCAGGGAGCCTCTGGGTATTCACCCCTCCACTTT.

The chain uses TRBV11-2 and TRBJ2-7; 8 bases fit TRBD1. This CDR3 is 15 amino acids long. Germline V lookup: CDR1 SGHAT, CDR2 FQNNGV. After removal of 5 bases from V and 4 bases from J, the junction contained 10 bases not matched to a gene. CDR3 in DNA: TGTGCCAGCAGCCAAGACGGGACAGGTACTTACGAGCAGTACTTC. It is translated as CASSQDGTGTYEQYF.

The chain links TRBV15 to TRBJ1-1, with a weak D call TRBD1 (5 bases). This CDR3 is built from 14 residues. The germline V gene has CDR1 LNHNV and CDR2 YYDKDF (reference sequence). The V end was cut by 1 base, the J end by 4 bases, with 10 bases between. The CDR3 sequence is CATSRGGRGTEAFF. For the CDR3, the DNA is TGTGCCACCAGCAGAGGGGGGAGGGGCACTGAAGCTTTCTTT.

The CDR3 sequence: CSVYRGMYNEQFF. CDR3 sequence (DNA): TGCAGCGTTTACAGGGGGATGTACAATGAGCAGTTCTTC. The rearrangement joins TRBV29-1 to TRBJ2-1, with TRBD1 identical over 8 bases. With V trimmed by 5 bases and J by 4 bases, 4 bases remained unmatched. From germline, CDR1 is SQVTM and CDR2 ANQGSEA. This CDR3 contains 13 residues.

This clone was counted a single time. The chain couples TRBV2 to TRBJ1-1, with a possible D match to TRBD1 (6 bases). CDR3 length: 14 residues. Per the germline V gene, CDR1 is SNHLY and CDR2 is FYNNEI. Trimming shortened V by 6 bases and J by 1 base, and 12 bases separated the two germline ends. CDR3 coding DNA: TGTGCCAGCAGACCGGGACATTGGAACACTGAAGCTTTCTTT. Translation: CASRPGHWNTEAFF.

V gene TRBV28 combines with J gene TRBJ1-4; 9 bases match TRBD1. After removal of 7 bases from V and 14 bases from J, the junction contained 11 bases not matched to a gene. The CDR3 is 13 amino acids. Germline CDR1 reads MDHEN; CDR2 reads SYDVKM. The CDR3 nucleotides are TGTGCCAGCAACACGGGACAGGGACAGGGCCTGTTTTTT. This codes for CASNTGQGQGLFF.